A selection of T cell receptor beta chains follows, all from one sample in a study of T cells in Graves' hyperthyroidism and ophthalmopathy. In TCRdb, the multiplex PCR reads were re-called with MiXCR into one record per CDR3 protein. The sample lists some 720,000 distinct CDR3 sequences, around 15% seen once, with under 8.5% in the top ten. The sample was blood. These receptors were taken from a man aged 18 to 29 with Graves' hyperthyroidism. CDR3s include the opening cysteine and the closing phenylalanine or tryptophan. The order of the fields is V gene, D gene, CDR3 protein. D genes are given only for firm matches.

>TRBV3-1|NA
CASSQLGANTEAFF
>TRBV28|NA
CASSSGTAFF
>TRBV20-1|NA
CSARPDQSYEQYF
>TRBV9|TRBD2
CASSQGAGGPVETQYF
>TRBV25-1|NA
CASKGEGYNEQFF
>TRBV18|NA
CASSQDQGGTEAFF
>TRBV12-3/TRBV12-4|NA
CASSGLVEGTETQYF
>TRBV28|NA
CASSPRQLYSNQPQHF
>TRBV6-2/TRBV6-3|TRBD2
CASRKTSSGETQYF
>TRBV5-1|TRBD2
CASSKGLADSNEQFF
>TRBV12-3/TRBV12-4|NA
CASSPVTGNYGYTF
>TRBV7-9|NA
CASSLARGVSYEQYF
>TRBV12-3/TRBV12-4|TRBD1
CASSLTGATEAFF
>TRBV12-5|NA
CASGPSVRVYTGELFF
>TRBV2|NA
CASSRLSGGYEQYF
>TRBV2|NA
CASSEAAGTVTDTQYF
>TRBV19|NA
CASSSIVGMNTEAFF
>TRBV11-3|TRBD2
CASSFNSGKSYNEQFF
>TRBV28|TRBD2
CASSLFSSGRRGYNEQFF
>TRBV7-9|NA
CASSPQGVGNTIYF
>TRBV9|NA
CASSEPLDNEQFF
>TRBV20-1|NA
CSAEGVAKNIQYF
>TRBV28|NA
CAGKPPGGNYGYTF
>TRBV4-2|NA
CASSQERAGYNEQFF
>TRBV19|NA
CASSYGNQPQHF
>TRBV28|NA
CASSPGSGPQHF
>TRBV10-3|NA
CAISGGLGDGSGANVLTF
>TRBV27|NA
CASSFDYSYEQYF
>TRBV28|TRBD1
CASTPRTGLSNQPQHF
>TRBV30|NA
CAWAYTGGANEKLFF
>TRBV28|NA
CASSFPHNYYGYTF
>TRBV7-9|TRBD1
CASSLRTGGNTEAFF
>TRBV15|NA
CATSREGGTETQYF
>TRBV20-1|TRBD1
CSANRDRGRADTQYF
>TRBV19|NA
CASRPRTDGTDTQYF
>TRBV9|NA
CASSVAGAGEQFF
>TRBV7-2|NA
CASSPPEGVTGELFF
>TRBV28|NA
CASRLGAASAYNEQFF
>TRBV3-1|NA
CASSQDRYGLALSYEQYF
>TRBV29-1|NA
CSVTVLSGNTIYF
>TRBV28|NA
CASSLFGWRSSYEQYF
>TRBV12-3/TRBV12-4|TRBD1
CASSFHRGETQYF
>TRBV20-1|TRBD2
CSARDISGRAQRETQYF
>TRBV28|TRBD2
CATLAGNTDTQYF
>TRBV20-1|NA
CSARGGANQPQHF
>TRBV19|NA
CASSQWGAQPQHF
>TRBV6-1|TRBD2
CASSEGGSADTQYF
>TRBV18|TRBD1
CASSQTGTGGDSPLHF
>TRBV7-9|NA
CASSLAGPGETFF
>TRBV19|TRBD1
CASSMGRGQSYEQYF
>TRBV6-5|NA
CASSYGLGSYEQYF